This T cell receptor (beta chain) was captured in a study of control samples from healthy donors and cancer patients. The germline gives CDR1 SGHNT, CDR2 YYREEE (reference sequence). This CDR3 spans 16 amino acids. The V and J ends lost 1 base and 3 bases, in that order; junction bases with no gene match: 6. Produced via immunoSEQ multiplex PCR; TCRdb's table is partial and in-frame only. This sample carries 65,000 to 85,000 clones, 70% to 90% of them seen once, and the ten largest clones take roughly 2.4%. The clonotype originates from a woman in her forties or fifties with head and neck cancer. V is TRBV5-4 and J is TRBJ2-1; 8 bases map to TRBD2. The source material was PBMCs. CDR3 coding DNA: TGTGCCAGCAGCTTGCGGGGGGGCGGGATCTACAATGAGCAGTTCTTC. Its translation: CASSLRGGGIYNEQFF.